This T cell receptor (beta chain) was sequenced for a study of blood T cell repertoires in COVID-19. Study in general: The United States, Italy and Spain provided the acute and convalescent COVID-19 samples. PBMCs, B-cell-depleted T cells, or T cells were the source of the cDNA or gDNA that made up the material.

Trimming left V 2 bases short and J 1 base short, with 17 bases between. Germline V lookup: CDR1 SGHNT, CDR2 YENEEA. The CDR3 covers 17 residues. This clone has only one observation. How the authors handled the data: Reference gene primer amplification in the assay estimated nucleated cell counts. Clones were sequenced by immunoSEQ multiplex PCR, and TCRdb holds only the in-frame ones, with some missing. V, J and clone size are taken as reported in that table, and D and trimming were inferred from the DNA itself. Seen here are approximately 69,000 clones, approximately 80% observed once, and the top ten hold approximately 20%.

The rearrangement links TRBV11-3 to TRBJ1-1; maybe TRBD1 (6 bases). Sequenced input: peripheral blood. This receptor was taken from a woman between 65 and 79 years old with acute or convalescent COVID-19. DNA of the CDR3: TGTGCCAGCAGCTTAACGAGCTGGGGGCGGAAGAACACTGAAGCTTTCTTT. It translates to CASSLTSWGRKNTEAFF. Together with reference TRBV11-3 and TRBJ1-1, the CDR3 gives the full variable domain: EAGVVQSPRYKIIEKKQPVAFWCNPISGHNTLYWYLQNLGQGPELLIRYENEEAVDDSQLPKDRFSAERLKGVDSTLKIQPAELGDSAVYLCASSLTSWGRKNTEAFFGQGTRLTVV.